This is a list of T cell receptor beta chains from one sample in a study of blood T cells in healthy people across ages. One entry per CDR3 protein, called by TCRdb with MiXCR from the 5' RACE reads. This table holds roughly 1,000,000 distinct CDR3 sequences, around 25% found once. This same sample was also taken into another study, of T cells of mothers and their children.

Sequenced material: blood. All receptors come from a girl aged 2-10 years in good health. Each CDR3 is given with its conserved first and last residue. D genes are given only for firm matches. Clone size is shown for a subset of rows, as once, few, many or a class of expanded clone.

CASPPGQDQYF	TGTGCCAGCCCCCCGGGACAGGACCAGTACTTC	TRBJ2-4	.	TRBD1	TRBV7-3
CSARNTVGAFF	TGCAGTGCTAGAAATACCGTAGGGGCTTTCTTT	TRBJ1-1	few	.	TRBV20-1
CATGAMQSNEQFF	TGTGCCACCGGGGCAATGCAAAGCAATGAGCAGTTCTTC	TRBJ2-1	few	.	TRBV15
CASSYGRDRASPLHF	TGTGCCAGCAGTTACGGGCGGGACAGGGCTTCACCCCTCCACTTT	TRBJ1-6	.	TRBD1	TRBV6-5
CATSDPDREAFF	TGTGCCACCAGTGATCCGGACAGGGAAGCTTTCTTT	TRBJ1-1	.	TRBD1	TRBV24-1
CSARDTRSYEQYF	TGCAGTGCTAGGGATACCCGCTCCTACGAGCAGTACTTC	TRBJ2-7	once	.	TRBV20-1
CASSFGIEQYF	TGTGCCAGCAGTTTCGGCATCGAGCAGTACTTC	TRBJ2-7	.	.	TRBV6-5
CASSLIAGAGETQYF	TGTGCCAGCAGCTTAATAGCGGGAGCGGGAGAGACCCAGTACTTC	TRBJ2-5	few	TRBD2	TRBV7-2
CASSQERFGTGDQETQYF	TGTGCCAGCAGCCAAGAGAGGTTCGGGACAGGGGACCAAGAGACCCAGTACTTC	TRBJ2-5	few	TRBD1	TRBV4-2
CASSYPAGSRGPGANVLTF	TGTGCCAGCAGTTACCCCGCGGGGAGTAGGGGGCCTGGGGCCAACGTCCTGACTTTC	TRBJ2-6	.	.	TRBV6-5
CASSVGWLIGQGVNEQYF	TGTGCCAGCAGCGTAGGATGGTTGATAGGACAGGGGGTCAACGAGCAGTACTTC	TRBJ2-7	.	TRBD1	TRBV9
CASSLRPTGAEQYF	TGTGCCAGCAGCTTAAGGCCCACGGGGGCCGAGCAGTACTTC	TRBJ2-7	.	.	TRBV7-2
CASSLRIGNQETRYF	TGTGCCAGCAGCTTACGTATAGGAAACCAAGAGACCCGGTACTTC	TRBJ2-5	few	.	TRBV13
CASSYGTSGRGYEQYF	TGTGCCAGCAGTTATGGGACTAGCGGGAGGGGGTACGAGCAGTACTTC	TRBJ2-7	.	TRBD2	TRBV12-3/TRBV12-4
CASSTNLRGQTYEQYF	TGTGCCAGCAGCACCAACCTCCGAGGACAGACTTACGAGCAGTACTTC	TRBJ2-7	few	.	TRBV9
CASSYSNPRVRIYGTQYF	TGTGCCAGCAGTTACTCGAATCCCCGCGTCCGGATCTATGGGACCCAGTACTTC	TRBJ2-5	.	.	TRBV6-5
CASSFLGQGNIQYF	TGTGCCAGCAGCTTCTTGGGACAGGGGAACATTCAGTACTTC	TRBJ2-4	.	TRBD1	TRBV7-2
CSVRTGAEGTQYF	TGCAGCGTTAGAACGGGAGCAGAGGGTACGCAGTATTTT	TRBJ2-3	few	.	TRBV29-1
CASSCSGLETQYF	TGTGCCAGCAGTTGCTCGGGGTTAGAGACCCAGTACTTC	TRBJ2-5	.	.	TRBV6-5
CSARDGRGSSGPYNEQFF	TGCAGTGCTAGAGATGGTAGGGGATCTAGCGGGCCTTACAATGAGCAGTTCTTC	TRBJ2-1	.	TRBD2	TRBV20-1
CSAPSGQSYEQYF	TGCAGTGCCCCTAGCGGCCAGTCCTACGAGCAGTACTTC	TRBJ2-7	once	TRBD2	TRBV20-1
CASSPLRGWDEQFF	TGTGCCAGCAGCCCCCTCAGGGGATGGGATGAGCAGTTCTTC	TRBJ2-1	few	.	TRBV6-2/TRBV6-3
CSARDRDNEQFF	TGCAGTGCTAGAGACAGGGACAATGAGCAGTTCTTC	TRBJ2-1	few	.	TRBV20-1
CSVDRGVDTEAFF	TGCAGCGTTGATAGGGGGGTGGACACTGAAGCTTTCTTT	TRBJ1-1	few	.	TRBV29-1
CSAATMGEPSTDTQYF	TGCAGTGCTGCCACCATGGGGGAACCAAGCACAGATACGCAGTATTTT	TRBJ2-3	few	.	TRBV20-1
CASSQLSEAQNEQFF	TGCGCCAGCAGCCAGCTCTCCGAGGCCCAAAATGAGCAGTTCTTC	TRBJ2-1	few	.	TRBV4-1
CASSWTSASYEQYF	TGTGCCAGCAGCTGGACTAGCGCCTCCTACGAGCAGTACTTC	TRBJ2-7	.	TRBD2	TRBV11-2
CASSLAPGGTDTQYF	TGCGCCAGCAGCTTGGCCCCAGGGGGCACAGATACGCAGTATTTT	TRBJ2-3	.	.	TRBV5-1
CASSFSGTSGYEQYF	TGTGCCAGCAGTTTCAGTGGGACTAGCGGATACGAGCAGTACTTC	TRBJ2-7	.	TRBD2	TRBV12-3/TRBV12-4
CASSLGLRDLTDNEQFF	TGTGCCAGCAGCTTAGGCCTCCGGGACTTGACTGACAATGAGCAGTTCTTC	TRBJ2-1	.	.	TRBV13
CASSLAGYSYNEQFF	TGCGCCAGCAGCTTGGCTGGCTACTCCTACAATGAGCAGTTCTTC	TRBJ2-1	few	.	TRBV5-1
CSADPSGPYHEQFF	TGCAGTGCAGACCCCAGCGGACCCTACCATGAGCAGTTCTTC	TRBJ2-1	few	.	TRBV20-1
CASSQTRGGEQFF	TGTGCCAGCAGCCAAACCAGGGGGGGCGAGCAGTTCTTC	TRBJ2-1	.	.	TRBV3-1
CASSQGVVREQFF	TGTGCCAGCAGCCAAGGGGTCGTACGGGAGCAGTTCTTC	TRBJ2-1	.	.	TRBV3-1
CATSDDEPPGYGYTF	TGTGCCACCAGTGATGACGAACCCCCAGGGTATGGCTACACCTTC	TRBJ1-2	few	.	TRBV24-1
CASSVVSGEQFF	TGTGCCAGCAGCGTAGTCAGTGGTGAGCAGTTCTTC	TRBJ2-1	few	.	TRBV9
CAISTAGGTEASF	TGTGCCATCAGTACGGCAGGAGGCACTGAAGCTTCCTTT	TRBJ1-1	.	.	TRBV10-3
CATALGGKNIQYF	TGTGCCACGGCCTTGGGGGGGAAAAACATTCAGTACTTC	TRBJ2-4	.	TRBD2	TRBV12-3/TRBV12-4
CASSSILATGDTQYF	TGTGCCAGCAGCTCGATACTAGCTACTGGGGATACGCAGTATTTT	TRBJ2-3	.	.	TRBV7-2
CASRHELEISFYEQYF	TGTGCCAGCAGACATGAACTAGAAATTAGCTTCTACGAGCAGTACTTC	TRBJ2-7	.	.	TRBV28
CASSPRQGVSMDTEAFF	TGCGCCAGCAGCCCGAGACAGGGGGTTAGTATGGACACTGAAGCTTTCTTT	TRBJ1-1	.	TRBD1	TRBV4-1
CASSIRDRLDGYTF	TGTGCCAGCAGCATCCGGGACAGACTTGATGGCTACACCTTC	TRBJ1-2	.	TRBD1	TRBV7-9
CASSNEYRGAGELFF	TGCGCCAGCAGTAACGAGTACAGGGGGGCCGGGGAGCTGTTTTTT	TRBJ2-2	once	TRBD1	TRBV10-1
CATSGPDWYSNQPQHF	TGTGCCACCAGCGGCCCGGACTGGTATAGCAATCAGCCCCAGCATTTT	TRBJ1-5	few	.	TRBV15
CASSQEEGVETQYF	TGCGCCAGCAGCCAAGAGGAGGGGGTGGAGACCCAGTACTTC	TRBJ2-5	once	.	TRBV4-1
CAISGTPHTGELFF	TGTGCCATCAGTGGGACACCTCACACCGGGGAGCTGTTTTTT	TRBJ2-2	.	.	TRBV10-3
CSARFPPGQGYGYTF	TGCAGTGCTAGATTCCCTCCGGGACAGGGCTATGGCTACACCTTC	TRBJ1-2	few	TRBD1	TRBV20-1
CASSQVTGLAGQETQYF	TGCGCCAGCAGCCAAGTAACCGGACTAGCGGGGCAAGAGACCCAGTACTTC	TRBJ2-5	.	TRBD2	TRBV4-3
CASSLDEADFTGELFF	TGTGCCAGCAGCTTAGACGAGGCTGACTTCACCGGAGAGCTGTTTTTT	TRBJ2-2	few	.	TRBV7-9
CASSSKLTQGSGSEKLFF	TGCGCCAGCAGCTCGAAACTAACGCAGGGAAGTGGTTCAGAAAAACTGTTTTTT	TRBJ1-4	.	.	TRBV5-1
CASSPTDRSSEAFF	TGTGCCAGCAGCCCCACGGACAGAAGCTCTGAAGCTTTCTTT	TRBJ1-1	.	.	TRBV3-1
CSSRGRMVDTQYF	TGCAGCTCCCGAGGGAGGATGGTAGATACGCAGTATTTT	TRBJ2-3	few	.	TRBV29-1
CASSASGVIHNEQFF	TGTGCCAGCAGTGCTAGCGGGGTGATACACAATGAGCAGTTCTTC	TRBJ2-1	few	TRBD2	TRBV6-4
CSARHGTPGGGELFF	TGCAGTGCTAGACATGGGACTCCAGGGGGCGGGGAGCTGTTTTTT	TRBJ2-2	.	.	TRBV20-1
CASSLSGQGGYEQYF	TGTGCCAGCAGCCTATCGGGTCAGGGTGGTTACGAGCAGTACTTC	TRBJ2-7	few	.	TRBV3-1